The 23 T cell receptor beta chains below come from one sample, sequenced in a study of shared clonotypes between healthy human individuals. Sequenced by immunoSEQ multiplex PCR; TCRdb stores in-frame clones only, minus some. In the table there are millions of clones, approximately 93% of which are singletons. The material sequenced was naive CD4+ T cells from PBMCs. Subset specified: CD45RA+ positively selected. The receptors come from a man aged 18-30 years in good health. Some clones in this sample may be carry-over from other donors' samples.

The chain uses TRBV28 and TRBJ2-7; D possibly corresponds to TRBD2 (5 bases). Trimming cost V 2 bases and J 6 bases, with 8 bases left between them. CDR3 length: 12 residues. The germline CDR1 and CDR2 sequences are MDHEN and SYDVKM. The CDR3 spells CASSLRGGEQYF. DNA for the CDR3: TGTGCCAGCAGTTTACGCGGAGGCGAGCAGTACTTC.

This clone was found a few times. The chain uses TRBV30 and TRBJ1-1, with no clear D. The CDR3 sequence is 14 residues long. Germline CDR1 is GTSNPN and CDR2 is SVGIG (reference sequence). V was pared by 2 bases and J by 0 bases, with 10 bases between. The CDR3 loop reads CAWSTGSLNTEAFF. The CDR3 nucleotides read TGTGCCTGGAGTACGGGCAGTTTGAACACTGAAGCTTTCTTT.

The rearrangement links TRBV27 to TRBJ2-7, with 10 bases that match TRBD1. The CDR3 runs to 14 residues. Germline V gene sequence: CDR1 MNHEY, CDR2 SMNVEV (reference sequence). After removal of 2 bases from V and 3 bases from J, the junction contained 1 base not matched to a gene. The CDR3 DNA is TGTGCCAGCAGTTTACGGACAGGGGGCTACGAGCAGTACTTC. It yields the protein CASSLRTGGYEQYF.

The chain has TRBV28 and TRBJ1-4; D not certain. Trimming took off 5 bases at V and 8 bases at J, with 9 bases between the two ends. The CDR3 is 12 amino acids. The germline gives CDR1 MDHEN, CDR2 SYDVKM. The CDR3 spells CASSTVVEKLFF. The CDR3 nucleotides read TGTGCCAGCAGTACGGTGGTCGAAAAACTGTTTTTT. Using reference TRBV28 and TRBJ1-4 for the parts outside the CDR3, the full variable domain is DVKVTQSSRYLVKRTGEKVFLECVQDMDHENMFWYRQDPGLGLRLIYFSYDVKMKEKGDIPEGYSVSREKKERFSLILESASTNQTSMYLCASSTVVEKLFFGSGTQLSVL.

The chain couples TRBV6-5 to TRBJ2-1; TRBD2 agrees at 8 bases. The CDR3 runs to 11 residues. V was pared by 2 bases and J by 15 bases, with 3 bases of the junction left unmatched. The V gene's germline CDR1 is MNHEY and CDR2 SVGAGI. The CDR3 region has the DNA TGTGCCAGCAGTTACGGGACTAGTACGTTCTTC. This translates into CASSYGTSTFF.

This clone was picked up a small number of times. V and J are TRBV2 and TRBJ1-1; maybe TRBD1 (5 bases). V lost 7 bases and J lost 11, with 14 bases in between. Germline V gene data show CDR1 as SNHLY and CDR2 as FYNNEI. The CDR3 totals 11 residues. This chain's CDR3 is CASMAGSVAFF. As DNA, the CDR3 is TGTGCCAGCATGGCAGGGTCGGTGGCTTTCTTT.

V is TRBV7-3 and J is TRBJ2-5; D possibly uses TRBD1 or TRBD2 (5 bases each). Germline V gene sequence: CDR1 SGHTA, CDR2 FQGTGA. The CDR3 covers 15 residues. The V and J ends lost 4 bases and 0 bases respectively, with 12 bases between them. This chain's CDR3 is CASSSGTTYQETQYF. CDR3 in DNA: TGTGCCAGCAGCTCCGGGACCACCTACCAAGAGACCCAGTACTTC.

The rearrangement uses TRBV18 and TRBJ2-7; 12 bases map to TRBD1. The germline CDR1 and CDR2 sequences are KGHSH and LQKENI. The CDR3 length is 15 residues. Trimming cost V 6 bases and J 6 bases; bases outside gene matches: 9. The CDR3 DNA is TGTGCCAGCTCCCCTGGGACAGGGGGCGAATCCGAGCAGTACTTC. Protein product: CASSPGTGGESEQYF. Drawing the rest from reference TRBV18 and TRBJ2-7, the complete variable domain is NAGVMQNPRHLVRRRGQEARLRCSPMKGHSHVYWYRQLPEEGLKFMVYLQKENIIDESGMPKERFSAEFPKEGPSILRIQQVVRGDSAAYFCASSPGTGGESEQYFGPGTRLTVT.

The chain uses TRBV28 and TRBJ2-7; 9 bases align to TRBD2. Germline V gives CDR1 MDHEN, CDR2 SYDVKM. V shed 10 bases and J 2 bases; nucleotides not matched to a gene: 9. CDR3 length: 14 residues. CDR3 loop: CATLLSGRAYEQYF. The CDR3 bases are TGTGCCACCCTCCTTAGCGGGAGAGCCTACGAGCAGTACTTC.

In the case of this clone: Additional DNA sequences in this sample encode the identical CDR3. The CDR3 nucleotides are TGTGCCAGCAGTCGGGACAGGGAGGAGACCCAGTACTTC. This codes for CASSRDREETQYF. The chain combines TRBV7-3 with TRBJ2-5, with 9 bases matching TRBD1. Per the germline V gene, CDR1 is SGHTA and CDR2 is FQGTGA. There are 13 residues in the CDR3. With V trimmed by 6 bases and J by 5 bases, 4 bases remained unmatched.

The chain has TRBV4-2 and TRBJ2-1, with TRBD2 identical over 15 bases. The J segment lost 0 bases and the V segment lost 2 bases, leaving 5 bases of the junction unmatched. Germline CDR1 LGHNA, CDR2 YNFKEQ. CDR3 length: 19 amino acids. The CDR3 region has the DNA TGTGCCAGCAGCCAAACCGGACTAGCGGGAGGGAGCTCCTACAATGAGCAGTTCTTC. Its translation is CASSQTGLAGGSSYNEQFF.

V and J are TRBV5-1 and TRBJ2-7; D unresolved. Germline V gives CDR1 SGHRS, CDR2 YFSETQ. V gave up 0 bases and J gave up 3 bases, with 19 bases separating them. This CDR3 has 17 residues. The CDR3 coding sequence is TGCGCCAGCAGCTTGGCTGTCGACAACCCTGGAAGCTACGAGCAGTACTTC. Its translation: CASSLAVDNPGSYEQYF.

As concerns this clone: Other DNA sequences in the sample encode the same CDR3. This chain's CDR3 is CASSLGQGHEKLFF. CDR3 sequence (DNA): TGCGCCAGCAGCTTGGGACAGGGGCATGAAAAACTGTTTTTT. This sequence joins TRBV5-1 and TRBJ1-4, with 8 bases aligning to TRBD1. Germline values: CDR1 SGHRS, CDR2 YFSETQ. J gave up 6 bases and V 0 bases, and 1 base lay outside the gene matches. The CDR3 consists of 14 residues.

This clone was found a few times. The J gene is TRBJ1-2, the V gene TRBV11-2; 8 nucleotides match TRBD1. The trim removed 4 bases at V and 2 bases at J, leaving 3 bases unmatched. Germline CDR1 and CDR2: SGHAT and FQNNGV. This CDR3 has 14 amino acids. CDR3 coding DNA: TGTGCCAGCAGCTCCTACAGGGGGAACTATGGCTACACCTTC. This translates into CASSSYRGNYGYTF.

About this clone: The same CDR3 can be traced to other DNA sequences in this sample. The genes are TRBV10-3 and TRBJ2-1, with D unresolved. This CDR3 contains 14 residues. V gave up 3 bases and J gave up 0 bases, with 6 bases separating them. CDR1 and CDR2 from the germline V gene are ENHRY and SYGVKD. The CDR3 DNA is TGTGCCATCAGTGAACAGAGCTCCTACAATGAGCAGTTCTTC. This sequence encodes CAISEQSSYNEQFF.

The rearrangement uses TRBV6-1 and TRBJ2-1, with 7 bases aligning to TRBD1. Germline V gene sequence: CDR1 MNHNS, CDR2 SASEGT. With V trimmed by 2 bases and J by 3 bases, 4 bases remained unmatched. CDR3 length: 15 residues. CDR3 residues: CASSERDSHYNEQFF. The CDR3 nucleotides are TGTGCCAGCAGTGAAAGGGACAGCCACTACAATGAGCAGTTCTTC.

This clone has just one count. This sequence joins TRBV4-2 and TRBJ1-2; D is undetermined. Germline CDR1 and CDR2: LGHNA and YNFKEQ. Trimming stripped 3 bases from V and 4 bases from J, with 9 bases between. The CDR3 runs 13 residues. CDR3 loop: CASSQYESYGYTF. DNA for the CDR3: TGTGCCAGCAGCCAGTACGAGAGCTATGGCTACACCTTC.

The chain uses TRBV2 and TRBJ2-1, with 7 bases identical to TRBD2. The length of the CDR3 is 15 residues. V trimming: 0 bases; J trimming: 8 bases; junction bases outside the gene matches: 7. CDR1 is SNHLY and CDR2 is FYNNEI in the germline V gene. The CDR3 sequence is CASSEARGSGYEQFF. Written as DNA, the CDR3 is TGTGCCAGCAGTGAAGCGCGCGGGAGTGGCTATGAGCAGTTCTTC.

The genes are TRBV18 and TRBJ2-1; D uncertain. V was shortened by 3 bases and J by 9 bases, with 21 bases between the two germline ends. Germline CDR1 is KGHSH and CDR2 is LQKENI. The CDR3 has 16 amino acids. The chain's CDR3 is CASSPPSGYSQGEQFF. In DNA form, the CDR3 reads TGTGCCAGCTCACCCCCGTCAGGATACAGCCAAGGTGAGCAGTTCTTC.

Note on this clone: Other DNA variants within this sample encode the same CDR3. The J gene is TRBJ2-1, the V gene TRBV18; maybe TRBD2 (5 bases). The CDR3 is made up of 14 amino acids. Looked up from germline, CDR1 is KGHSH and CDR2 is LQKENI. V shed 3 bases and J shed 1 base, with 7 bases lying between them. The CDR3 DNA reads TGTGCCAGCTCACCGTCGGGGTCCTACAATGAGCAGTTCTTC. It translates to CASSPSGSYNEQFF.

This chain's CDR3 is CASSLGAVTGGDEQYF. The DNA for the CDR3 is TGTGCCAGCAGCTTGGGGGCAGTGACAGGGGGCGACGAGCAGTACTTC. The chain combines TRBV5-4 with TRBJ2-7; 10 bases are a match to TRBD1. The germline gives CDR1 SGHNT, CDR2 YYREEE (reference sequence). CDR3 size: 16 residues. V lost 0 bases, J lost 5 bases, and 8 bases stayed unmatched.

This sequence joins TRBV7-2 and TRBJ2-7; D might be TRBD2 (5 bases). This CDR3 spans 12 amino acids. Germline CDR1 is SGHTA and CDR2 is FQGNSA. Trimming cost V 6 bases and J 6 bases, with 12 bases left between them. The CDR3 coding sequence is TGTGCCAGCAGTCGAGGGAGTCGCGAGCAGTACTTC. Protein product: CASSRGSREQYF.

Concerning this clone: This sample includes further DNA sequences coding for the same CDR3. V and J are TRBV11-2 and TRBJ2-5; D not certain. The CDR3 sequence is 12 residues long. The germline V and J ends were trimmed by 1 base and 4 bases, with 4 bases remaining between them. Germline V lookup: CDR1 SGHAT, CDR2 FQNNGV. CDR3 loop: CASSLAGETQYF. DNA for the CDR3: TGTGCCAGCAGCTTAGCGGGAGAGACCCAGTACTTC. The whole variable domain, remainder taken from reference TRBV11-2 and TRBJ2-5, is EAGVAQSPRYKIIEKRQSVAFWCNPISGHATLYWYQQILGQGPKLLIQFQNNGVVDDSQLPKDRFSAERLKGVDSTLKIQPAKLEDSAVYLCASSLAGETQYFGPGTRLLVL.